Presented here are 3 T cell receptor beta chains from one specimen sequenced in a study of shared clonotypes between healthy human individuals. The naive CD8 population came from CD45RO-negative cells selected for CCR7, without terminally differentiated effector memory CD45RA+ cells. Some clones are missing from TCRdb's copy, which holds only in-frame ones; the method was immunoSEQ multiplex PCR. The profile shows some 2.1 million clones, approximately 92% of them singletons. Sample: naive CD8+ T cells from PBMCs. The source is a man younger than 35 in good health. Some clones in this sample may be carry-over from other donors' samples.

The chain couples TRBV7-2 to TRBJ2-7, with 7 bases lining up with TRBD1. Trimming took 5 bases from V and 5 from J; bases not matched to a gene: 9. The germline gives CDR1 SGHTA, CDR2 FQGNSA. The CDR3 is 14 residues long. CDR3 in DNA: TGTGCCAGCAGCCCCCGACAGGGTAGGCACGAGCAGTACTTC. Translating gives CASSPRQGRHEQYF.

This rearrangement joins TRBV29-1 to TRBJ2-1, with TRBD2 matching 9 bases. The CDR3 sequence is 13 residues long. The germline CDR1 and CDR2 sequences are SQVTM and ANQGSEA. The V gene end was trimmed by 7 bases and the J gene end by 5 bases; junction bases not matched to a gene: 6. The DNA for the CDR3 is TGCAGCGCCCGACTAGCGGCCAACAATGAGCAGTTCTTC. Amino acids: CSARLAANNEQFF.

On this clone itself: At the DNA level, this CDR3 is encoded by other sequences in the same sample as well. The chain is built from TRBV29-1 and TRBJ2-7; TRBD1 matches 9 bases. The germline V gene has CDR1 SQVTM and CDR2 ANQGSEA. Trimming removed 7 bases from V and 2 bases from J; junction bases left unmatched: 6. This CDR3 spans 13 amino acids. Here the CDR3 reads CSARTGAAYEQYF. DNA of the CDR3: TGCAGCGCTAGGACAGGGGCCGCCTACGAGCAGTACTTC.